The 28 T cell receptor beta chains below come from one sample, sequenced in a study of OX40 agonist ivuxolimab in advanced cancers. The data were produced by immunoSEQ multiplex PCR, yet TCRdb's version contains in-frame clones alone and is incomplete. Of under 70,000 clones in the sample, approximately 90% were seen once. The sequences come from CD4+ or CD8+ T cells sorted from blood, collected in a trial of the OX40 agonist ivuxolimab. The receptors were gathered from an adult with an advanced solid tumor such as melanoma, head and neck, liver or kidney cancer.

This chain connects TRBV7-6 to TRBJ2-7; 12 bases match TRBD1. J gave up 0 bases and V 5 bases, and 11 bases lay outside the gene matches. CDR1 is SGHVS, CDR2 FNYEAQ, per germline. This CDR3 comprises 18 residues. For the CDR3, the DNA is TGTGCCAGCAGCAAAGAAACCGGGACAGGGGGCACCTCCTACGAGCAGTACTTC. Its protein is CASSKETGTGGTSYEQYF.

The chain has TRBV4-1 and TRBJ2-7; 9 bases fit TRBD1. Germline trimming cut 4 bases from V and 5 bases from J; bases unmatched to any gene: 6. Germline lookup yields CDR1 MGHRA and CDR2 YSYEKL. The CDR3 is 14 residues long. The CDR3 sequence is CASSPGQGLDEQYF. CDR3 DNA sequence: TGCGCCAGCAGCCCGGGACAGGGTCTCGACGAGCAGTACTTC.

The chain combines TRBV6-5 with TRBJ2-2, with D hard to call. CDR1 is MNHEY and CDR2 is SVGAGI in the germline V gene. The CDR3 covers 16 residues. The V end lost 2 bases, the J end lost 0 bases, and 10 bases lay between the germline ends. The CDR3 is CASSYVAAANTGELFF. The CDR3 bases are TGTGCCAGCAGTTACGTTGCGGCTGCGAACACCGGGGAGCTGTTTTTT.

A note on this clone: The junction departs from germline at one end; a sequencing error may be responsible. This sequence joins TRBV27 and TRBJ2-7, with 16 positions matching TRBD2. The germline CDR1 and CDR2 sequences are MNHEY and SMNVEV (reference sequence). This CDR3 has 16 residues. This CDR3 reads CVSSHGTSGGAVEQYF. Written as DNA, the CDR3 is TGTGTCAGCAGTCATGGGACTAGCGGGGGGGCGGTTGAGCAGTACTTC.

In the case of this clone: Sequence at one end of the junction differs from germline and may be a read error. The chain joins TRBV5-3 to TRBJ2-5; D is perhaps TRBD2 (5 bases). TRBV5-3 is an ORF for which the function is uncertain. The CDR3 is 13 amino acids. CDR3 sequence reads: CASSLEAGETQYF. The DNA of the CDR3 is TGTGCCAGCAGCTTGGAGGCCGGTGAGACCCAGTACTTC.

The rearrangement uses TRBV16 and TRBJ1-2, with TRBD1 matching 10 bases. The CDR3 runs to 17 residues. Germline assignment: CDR1 KGHSY and CDR2 FQNENV. V trimming: 0 bases; J trimming: 3 bases; junction bases outside the gene matches: 7. CDR3: CASSQSGDRGGDYGYTF. DNA of the CDR3: TGTGCCAGCAGCCAATCAGGGGACAGGGGAGGAGACTATGGCTACACCTTC.

The V gene is TRBV5-6, the J gene TRBJ1-6; D uncertain. The V gene lost 6 bases and the J gene lost 6 bases, with 16 bases spanning the gap. This CDR3 has 15 amino acids. Germline V gene data show CDR1 as SGHDT and CDR2 as YYEEEE. CDR3 DNA: TGTGCCAGCACCCCTAGTCGACGGTTTAATTCACCCCTCCACTTT. Its translation: CASTPSRRFNSPLHF.

The chain has TRBV27 and TRBJ2-7, with D tentatively TRBD1 or TRBD2 (6 bases each). V lost 0 bases and J 2 bases, leaving 14 bases between the germline ends. Germline V gene lookup returns CDR1 MNHEY and CDR2 SMNVEV (reference sequence). The CDR3 covers 16 residues. The CDR3 nucleotides read TGTGCCAGCAGTTTATCAGAGGGGGAGGTAACCTACGAGCAGTACTTC. It yields the protein CASSLSEGEVTYEQYF.

The chain uses TRBV19 and TRBJ2-1; D remains ambiguous. This CDR3 contains 16 residues. From germline, CDR1 is LNHDA and CDR2 SQIVND (reference sequence). Trimming shortened V by 6 bases and J by 5 bases, and 20 bases separated the two germline ends. The CDR3 nucleotides read TGTGCCAGTAGCCGATCCCCGGGTTACAAGGACAATGAGCAGTTCTTC. Protein sequence: CASSRSPGYKDNEQFF.

The CDR3 nucleotides read TGTGCCAGCAGCTTAGCCTGGAGCTCTGGAAACACCATATATTTT. This sequence encodes CASSLAWSSGNTIYF. The rearrangement links TRBV7-6 to TRBJ1-3; D remains unclear. The germline CDR1 and CDR2 sequences are SGHVS and FNYEAQ. V lost 0 bases to trimming and J lost 0 bases, with 6 bases between them. This CDR3 is built from 15 residues.

This clone was recorded once. V and J are TRBV20-1 and TRBJ2-5, with D uncertain. The CDR3 runs 9 residues. Trimming pared 6 bases from V and 6 bases from J, leaving 5 bases between. Per the germline V gene, CDR1 is DFQATT and CDR2 is SNEGSKA (reference sequence). DNA of the CDR3: TGCAGTGCCTCTCAGACCCAGTACTTC. Encoded protein: CSASQTQYF.

V usage is TRBV19 and J usage is TRBJ2-1, with D perhaps being TRBD1 or TRBD2 (5 bases each). The CDR3 length is 15 residues. The V end was cut by 4 bases, the J end by 0 bases, with 10 bases between. Germline V gene lookup returns CDR1 LNHDA and CDR2 SQIVND (reference sequence). CDR3 region: CASSTGTSSYNEQFF. The CDR3 DNA follows: TGTGCCAGTAGTACGGGGACGAGCTCCTACAATGAGCAGTTCTTC.

The genes are TRBV15 and TRBJ2-5; D might be TRBD2 (7 bases). CDR3 length: 16 amino acids. V was cut by 8 bases and J by 5 bases, with 24 bases left in between. Germline CDR1 reads LNHNV; CDR2 reads YYDKDF (reference sequence). DNA for the CDR3: TGTGCCACCCAGCTCCAACGGGGGGCTGGCAGGGAGACCCAGTACTTC. Its protein is CATQLQRGAGRETQYF.

The chain employs TRBV11-1 and TRBJ1-1; TRBD1 aligns across 8 bases. With 5 bases clipped from V and 1 base from J, the junction kept 6 bases outside the gene matches. Germline loops: CDR1 SGHAT, CDR2 FQDESV (reference sequence). CDR3 length: 15 amino acids. CDR3: CASSNQGQENTEAFF. Written as DNA, the CDR3 is TGTGCCAGCAGCAATCAGGGACAGGAGAACACTGAAGCTTTCTTT.

The chain combines TRBV19 with TRBJ2-1, with TRBD1 matching over 7 bases. Germline-derived CDR1 and CDR2 are LNHDA and SQIVND (reference sequence). The CDR3 is made up of 15 amino acids. The V segment lost 3 bases and the J segment 7 bases; nucleotides outside the gene matches: 9. CDR3 loop: CASSIQGTASNEQFF. The CDR3 nucleotides read TGTGCCAGTAGTATCCAGGGGACAGCGTCAAATGAGCAGTTCTTC.

V is TRBV5-6 and J is TRBJ2-1; 7 nucleotides align to TRBD1. The CDR3 runs 14 residues. Trimming at V came to 4 bases and at J to 6 bases, leaving 7 bases not matched to a gene. Germline CDR1 SGHDT, CDR2 YYEEEE. In nucleotides, the CDR3 is TGTGCCAGCAGCACCCAAACAGGGGTCAATGAGCAGTTCTTC. Translation: CASSTQTGVNEQFF.

The chain combines TRBV11-3 with TRBJ2-2; D is uncertain. The CDR3 consists of 13 residues. V dropped 6 bases and J dropped 6 bases, with 11 bases sitting between them. CDR1 SGHNT and CDR2 YENEEA come from the germline V gene. The CDR3 nucleotides read TGTGCCAGCAGTTCTATGCGCGCCGGGGAGCTGTTTTTT. It yields the protein CASSSMRAGELFF.

The V and J genes are TRBV4-1 and TRBJ2-7; unclear D gene. With 2 bases removed from V and 9 bases from J, the gap between germline ends came to 23 bases. Germline V gene sequence: CDR1 MGHRA, CDR2 YSYEKL. The CDR3 runs to 16 residues. CDR3 DNA sequence: TGCGCCAGCAGCCAAACAGTAGAACAAACCCGGGCCGCGCAGTACTTC. Translating it yields CASSQTVEQTRAAQYF.

The V call is TRBV4-1, the J call TRBJ2-7; 8 positions agree with TRBD2. After removal of 4 bases from V and 2 bases from J, the junction contained 7 bases not matched to a gene. Germline CDR1 MGHRA, CDR2 YSYEKL. The CDR3 has 15 residues. Here the CDR3 DNA reads TGCGCCAGCAGCCCAGCTCCGGGGGGGGCCTACGAGCAGTACTTC. Translating it yields CASSPAPGGAYEQYF.

The V call is TRBV6-6, the J call TRBJ2-3; D is ambiguous. Between the trimmed V and J ends, which lost 7 bases and 3 bases, there was a span of 5 bases. Germline CDR1 is MNHNY and CDR2 is SVGAGI (reference sequence). The CDR3 spans 11 residues. The CDR3 here is CASMLTDTQYF. In nucleotides, the CDR3 is TGTGCCAGCATGTTAACAGATACGCAGTATTTT.

The chain joins TRBV29-1 to TRBJ1-1; possible D gene TRBD1, 6 bases. The CDR3 runs to 12 residues. Germline assignment: CDR1 SQVTM and CDR2 ANQGSEA. The germline V and J ends were trimmed by 5 bases and 1 base, with 8 bases remaining between them. The CDR3 spells CSVPTGNTEAFF. CDR3 DNA: TGCAGCGTTCCGACAGGGAACACTGAAGCTTTCTTT.

The table lists this clone with a count of one. The gene calls are TRBV6-5 and TRBJ1-1; no definite D call. Trimming pared 0 bases from V and 4 bases from J, leaving 3 bases between. Germline assignment: CDR1 MNHEY and CDR2 SVGAGI. CDR3 size: 12 residues. The CDR3 bases are TGTGCCAGCAGTTACTCGGTCACTGAAGCTTTCTTT. Translation: CASSYSVTEAFF.

The gene calls are TRBV28 and TRBJ2-7; D not resolved. The CDR3 runs to 12 residues. The ends were cut back, 2 bases at V and 2 bases at J, with 4 bases in the middle. Germline V gives CDR1 MDHEN, CDR2 SYDVKM. As DNA, the CDR3 is TGTGCCAGCAGTTTAAGGGCCTACGAGCAGTACTTC. It yields the protein CASSLRAYEQYF.

The V gene is TRBV2, the J gene TRBJ2-7; no firm D call. Germline CDR1 is SNHLY and CDR2 is FYNNEI. The CDR3 length is 16 residues. The V end lost 7 bases, the J end lost 2 bases, and 21 bases lay between the germline ends. The CDR3 nucleotides are TGTGCCAGCATTAAACTGGGTCGGCCGGGCGCCTACGAGCAGTACTTC. It encodes CASIKLGRPGAYEQYF.

The CDR3 DNA reads TGCGCCAGCAGCCCGACAAATCGGGGGGACACTGAAGCTTTCTTT. It codes for CASSPTNRGDTEAFF. The genes are TRBV5-1 and TRBJ1-1; a weak D match, TRBD1 (5 bases). This CDR3 has 15 amino acids. Germline CDR1 SGHRS, CDR2 YFSETQ. V was shortened by 4 bases and J by 3 bases, with 16 bases between the two germline ends.

This clone was counted a few times. The rearrangement uses TRBV7-9 and TRBJ2-7; no reliable D call. From germline, CDR1 is SEHNR and CDR2 FQNEAQ (reference sequence). V lost 5 bases and J lost 3, with 20 bases in between. This CDR3 comprises 16 residues. CDR3 DNA sequence: TGTGCCAGCAGCCCCCCTCGTTTGAGCCCCAACTACGAGCAGTACTTC. Its protein is CASSPPRLSPNYEQYF. Variable domain in full (rest from reference TRBV7-9 and TRBJ2-7): DTGVSQNPRHKITKRGQNVTFRCDPISEHNRLYWYRQTLGQGPEFLTYFQNEAQLEKSRLLSDRFSAERPKGSFSTLEIQRTEQGDSAMYLCASSPPRLSPNYEQYFGPGTRLTVT.

V is TRBV6-5 and J is TRBJ2-7; no clear D. Trimming removed 5 bases at V and 3 bases at J, with 8 bases between. Germline CDR1 and CDR2: MNHEY and SVGAGI. The CDR3 is 12 residues long. CDR3 amino acids: CASSADHYEQYF. In DNA form, the CDR3 reads TGTGCCAGCAGTGCGGACCACTACGAGCAGTACTTC.

The J gene is TRBJ2-1, the V gene TRBV29-1; D call uncertain. CDR3 length: 13 amino acids. Between the trimmed V and J ends, which lost 8 bases and 0 bases, there was a span of 11 bases. Germline values: CDR1 SQVTM, CDR2 ANQGSEA. CDR3 DNA: TGCAGCCCTCGGATCGGCTCCTACAATGAGCAGTTCTTC. This translates into CSPRIGSYNEQFF.